This T cell receptor (beta chain) was recorded in a study of cytomegalovirus exposure and HLA in healthy donors. Amplification used 60 Vbeta primers and 13 Jbeta primers. Clones were read by immunoSEQ multiplex PCR, and TCRdb kept only the in-frame ones, dropping some. The sample lists 150,000 to 200,000 clones, over 70% occurring once. This clone has ten or more counts. CDR1 is LNHDA, CDR2 SQIVND, per germline (reference sequence). V lost 5 bases, J lost 2 bases, and 9 bases lay in between. The CDR3 loop spans 13 amino acids. The receptor's source is a woman aged 40 to 49 in good health and CMV-seropositive. The specimen was PBMCs. V usage is TRBV19 and J usage is TRBJ1-2; TRBD1 might be the D (6 bases). CDR3 DNA sequence: TGTGCCAGTAGTCCGGACAGAAACTATGGCTACACCTTC. This sequence encodes CASSPDRNYGYTF.